This T cell receptor beta chain emerged from a study of cytomegalovirus exposure and HLA in healthy donors. Broader study findings: Cytomegalovirus association was listed for roughly 160 TCR beta chains. One cluster of highly shared sequence variants probably arose as a sequencing artifact. Some public TCRs appeared in many individuals, while most sequences were rare.

PCR involved 60 Vbeta and 13 Jbeta primers. TCRdb keeps only in-frame clones here, not all; method: immunoSEQ multiplex PCR. The data hold some 200,000 clones, with about 80% observed a single time. To note about this clone: Its matching antigen is unknown.

V was pared by 0 bases and J by 4 bases, with 17 bases between. The germline gives CDR1 SGHRS, CDR2 YFSETQ. CDR3 length: 17 residues. This chain uses TRBV5-1 with TRBJ2-1, with a possible D match to TRBD2 (5 bases). The receptor was derived from a woman aged 40 to 50 in good health and CMV-seronegative. The sequencing input was PBMCs. CDR3 nucleotides: TGCGCCAGCAGCTTGGAAGGCCGGACTGATAAATACAATGAGCAGTTCTTC. This translates into CASSLEGRTDKYNEQFF.